These T cell receptor beta chains were read from a single sample in a study of blood T cells in healthy people across ages. Each CDR3 protein is one row after TCRdb ran MiXCR on the 5' RACE reads. This repertoire shows under 700,000 distinct CDR3 sequences, around 24% found once; its top ten account for 8.7%. These data were likewise used in another study, on T cells of mothers and their children.

The specimen sequenced was blood. The receptors here all came from a boy aged 5-17 years in good health. Each CDR3 is given without its conserved first and last residue.

v_call | cdr3_aa
TRBV19 | ASSIHSSYNEQF
TRBV9 | ASSVGGGPSNTQY
TRBV20-1 | SARVLAGDVGDTQY
TRBV29-1 | SVVGETQY
TRBV7-2 | ASRPRTASTDTQY
TRBV12-3/TRBV12-4 | ASSKPGQGATEAF
TRBV5-1 | ASSLSGGLNYEQY
TRBV4-3 | ASSPNLKIWGVGNQPQH
TRBV12-3/TRBV12-4 | ASSPGQNNYGYT
TRBV12-3/TRBV12-4 | ASKAPNAGTEAF
TRBV15 | ATSREGQGSYEQY
TRBV6-6 | ASTLDSATNEKLF
TRBV28 | ASSLDRGNEQF
TRBV7-8 | ASSWVQGGELF
TRBV10-2 | ASSELTGRSKNIQY
TRBV7-7 | ASSPGSGDTQY
TRBV12-3/TRBV12-4 | ASSLFRRQGRRGGDYT
TRBV29-1 | SVEDGYTDTQY
TRBV11-2 | ASSPPPGRTGELF
TRBV20-1 | SARITGNTEAF
TRBV10-3 | AISEASQETQY
TRBV6-5 | ASKRGQDRNYGYT
TRBV21-1 | ASGKSGPYEQY
TRBV4-3 | ASSQDPGNTIY
TRBV4-2 | ASSQARGLAGGVAYNEQF
TRBV7-2 | ASGYRDNEQF
TRBV6-6 | ASSYRSADEQY
TRBV5-1 | ASSFIQGRSANVLT
TRBV4-3 | ASSQDRGSGAF
TRBV3-1 | ASSDSGQSTQY
TRBV7-2 | ASSSRTTDTQY
TRBV19 | ASIGGYNQPQH
TRBV6-5 | ASSRTVMNTEAF
TRBV7-8 | ASSLTLRLDTQY
TRBV11-1 | ASSLGYTLSGQLSSYNEQF
TRBV5-5 | ASSRDRIDYEQY
TRBV4-3 | ASSQDVLDRYTNMNTEAF
TRBV29-1 | SVGAQGVTETQY
TRBV5-1 | ASSLGRAVFYNEQF
TRBV28 | ASSQGANTYGYT
TRBV7-2 | ASSFRDFFYEQY
TRBV5-1 | ASSLFLAGGGNEQY
TRBV13 | ASSSGTSGYNEQF
TRBV18 | ASSPFGTSSVDTQY
TRBV7-2 | ASSSVWQGPTNYGYT
TRBV7-3 | ASSIDRVPYNEQF
TRBV3-1 | ASSRDRGFGVEKLF
TRBV5-1 | ASTRTSGASSYEQY
TRBV27 | ASSFDGDSMAPQH
TRBV7-2 | ASSRGGTGGAETQY
TRBV25-1 | ASTDRITTEAF
TRBV7-2 | ASSLGPIAAYNEQF
TRBV11-1 | ASSGPAAYEQY